Listed here are 27 T cell receptor beta chains from one sample, sequenced in a study of T cell responses to AZD1222 COVID-19 vaccine. Only in-frame clones appear in the TCRdb table, and some are missing; sequencing was by immunoSEQ multiplex PCR. The sample yields roughly 110,000 clones, roughly 87% seen once. Sequences were derived from peripheral blood, sampled on day 0 of AZD1222 vaccination. These receptors all stem from an adult in good health.

The chain links TRBV6-5 to TRBJ1-1; tentatively, D is TRBD1 (6 bases). V was clipped by 7 bases and J by 4 bases, with 19 bases between them. The CDR3 has 15 residues. Per the germline V gene, CDR1 is MNHEY and CDR2 is SVGAGI. CDR3 region: CASTPLGRGGTEAFF. CDR3 in DNA: TGTGCCAGCACCCCACTCGGCAGGGGAGGCACTGAAGCTTTCTTT.

The V and J genes are TRBV9 and TRBJ2-7; D may be TRBD1 or TRBD2 (5 bases each). The CDR3 consists of 13 residues. V gave up 3 bases and J gave up 7 bases, with 14 bases separating them. Germline CDR1 reads SGDLS; CDR2 reads YYNGEE. CDR3 region: CASSAGTAREQYF. The CDR3 bases are TGTGCCAGCAGCGCTGGGACGGCTCGGGAGCAGTACTTC.

The chain combines TRBV9 with TRBJ2-7; TRBD2 matches at 8 bases. CDR1 and CDR2 (germline): SGDLS, YYNGEE. The CDR3 is made up of 15 amino acids. The trim removed 0 bases at V and 3 bases at J, leaving 5 bases unmatched. The CDR3 nucleotides read TGTGCCAGCAGCGTAGGCGGGGGACTAGGCTACGAGCAGTACTTC. Amino acid sequence: CASSVGGGLGYEQYF.

This sequence joins TRBV5-4 and TRBJ1-1; 10 positions agree with TRBD1. Germline loops: CDR1 SGHNT, CDR2 YYREEE (reference sequence). The trim removed 5 bases at V and 5 bases at J, leaving 6 bases unmatched. The CDR3 length is 14 residues. The CDR3 bases are TGTGCCAGCAGTCGACAGGGGGCCTGGACTGAAGCTTTCTTT. Protein: CASSRQGAWTEAFF.

This rearrangement joins TRBV9 to TRBJ1-5, with 8 bases fitting TRBD1. Germline V gene data show CDR1 as SGDLS and CDR2 as YYNGEE. J lost 5 bases, V lost 4 bases, and 8 bases had no gene match. The CDR3 covers 15 residues. The CDR3 sequence: CASSYRGALDQPQHF. The DNA for the CDR3 is TGTGCCAGCAGCTACAGGGGGGCCCTGGATCAGCCCCAGCATTTT. The whole variable domain, remainder taken from reference TRBV9 and TRBJ1-5, is DSGVTQTPKHLITATGQRVTLRCSPRSGDLSVYWYQQSLDQGLQFLIQYYNGEERAKGNILERFSAQQFPDLHSELNLSSLELGDSALYFCASSYRGALDQPQHFGDGTRLSIL.

This clone was seen only a few times. V usage is TRBV5-4 and J usage is TRBJ2-7; no clear D gene. Germline CDR1 reads SGHNT; CDR2 reads YYREEE (reference sequence). The V end lost 3 bases, the J end lost 3 bases, and 10 bases lay between the germline ends. CDR3 length: 13 residues. The CDR3 reads CASSCRQCYEQYF. CDR3 DNA: TGTGCCAGCAGCTGCCGACAATGCTACGAGCAGTACTTC. The full variable domain, its missing parts supplied by reference TRBV5-4 and TRBJ2-7, is ETGVTQSPTHLIKTRGQQVTLRCSSQSGHNTVSWYQQALGQGPQFIFQYYREEENGRGNFPPRFSGLQFPNYSSELNVNALELDDSALYLCASSCRQCYEQYFGPGTRLTVT.

The chain couples TRBV5-1 to TRBJ1-1; D unclear. Germline V gene sequence: CDR1 SGHRS, CDR2 YFSETQ. The CDR3 runs 15 residues. V was trimmed by 0 bases and J by 2 bases, leaving 11 bases between them. CDR3 in DNA: TGCGCCAGCAGCTTGGGGCCTGATCTTAACACTGAAGCTTTCTTT. It yields the protein CASSLGPDLNTEAFF.

The chain joins TRBV7-9 to TRBJ1-5; TRBD1 matches at 8 bases. The trim removed 5 bases at V and 2 bases at J, leaving 5 bases unmatched. The CDR3 totals 15 residues. Per germline, CDR1 SEHNR and CDR2 FQNEAQ (reference sequence). CDR3 residues: CASSPTGGGNQPQHF. CDR3 DNA sequence: TGTGCCAGCAGCCCTACAGGGGGAGGCAATCAGCCCCAGCATTTT. Complete variable domain (other parts from reference TRBV7-9 and TRBJ1-5): DTGVSQNPRHKITKRGQNVTFRCDPISEHNRLYWYRQTLGQGPEFLTYFQNEAQLEKSRLLSDRFSAERPKGSFSTLEIQRTEQGDSAMYLCASSPTGGGNQPQHFGDGTRLSIL.

The chain links TRBV11-2 to TRBJ2-5; D is undetermined. The V end was cut by 8 bases, the J end by 0 bases, with 10 bases between. The CDR3 length is 13 residues. Germline lookup yields CDR1 SGHAT and CDR2 FQNNGV. The CDR3 here is CASRVVYQETQYF. The CDR3 nucleotides read TGTGCCAGCCGGGTGGTTTACCAAGAGACCCAGTACTTC.

The chain carries TRBV30 and TRBJ1-2; D is uncertain. Germline V gives CDR1 GTSNPN, CDR2 SVGIG (reference sequence). V was pared by 0 bases and J by 7 bases, with 6 bases between. CDR3 length: 11 residues. The DNA of the CDR3 is TGTGCCTGGAGTGTTGTGGGTGGCTACACCTTC. This gives the protein CAWSVVGGYTF.

This chain links TRBV6-6 with TRBJ1-5; the match to TRBD1 covers 9 bases. CDR3 length: 15 amino acids. Trimming cost V 8 bases and J 1 base; bases outside gene matches: 6. CDR1 is MNHNY, CDR2 SVGAGI, per germline (reference sequence). The CDR3 here is CASRTGEMSNQPQHF. The CDR3 DNA sequence: TGTGCCAGCCGGACAGGGGAGATGAGCAATCAGCCCCAGCATTTT.

The chain recombines TRBV6-5 with TRBJ1-2, with TRBD1 matching 10 bases. This CDR3 region has 15 residues. CDR1 is MNHEY and CDR2 is SVGAGI in the germline V gene. With V trimmed by 6 bases and J by 7 bases, 11 bases remained unmatched. CDR3 in amino acids: CASRGGGTGVGGYTF. The CDR3 coding sequence is TGTGCCAGCAGGGGAGGGGGGACAGGGGTTGGTGGCTACACCTTC.

The chain combines TRBV4-2 with TRBJ1-3; 7 nucleotides match TRBD1. This CDR3 comprises 15 residues. CDR1 is LGHNA and CDR2 is YNFKEQ in the germline V gene. The V and J ends lost 4 bases and 0 bases, in that order; junction bases with no gene match: 3. The CDR3 region has the DNA TGTGCCAGCAGCCCAGGGGGGAGCTCTGGAAACACCATATATTTT. This gives the protein CASSPGGSSGNTIYF.

The genes are TRBV9 and TRBJ2-3; 12 bases match TRBD2. After removal of 6 bases from V and 0 bases from J, the junction contained 11 bases not matched to a gene. The CDR3 totals 18 residues. The germline V gene has CDR1 SGDLS and CDR2 YYNGEE. The CDR3 sequence is CASKPSGRAAESTDTQYF. CDR3 sequence (DNA): TGTGCCAGCAAGCCTAGCGGGAGGGCCGCGGAAAGCACAGATACGCAGTATTTT.

V and J are TRBV5-4 and TRBJ2-1; possibly TRBD2 for D (5 bases). Trimming took 4 bases from V and 4 from J, leaving 15 bases between them. CDR1 and CDR2 from the germline V gene are SGHNT and YYREEE (reference sequence). The CDR3 runs to 15 residues. The CDR3: CASSVSGSGYNEQFF. The CDR3 DNA follows: TGTGCCAGCAGCGTATCGGGAAGTGGGTACAATGAGCAGTTCTTC.

This chain's CDR3 is CASSFADRGVEAFF. For the CDR3, the DNA is TGCGCCAGCAGCTTTGCAGACAGGGGCGTTGAAGCTTTCTTT. This chain joins TRBV5-1 and TRBJ1-1; 8 nucleotides match TRBD1. The CDR3 spans 14 residues. Germline lookup yields CDR1 SGHRS and CDR2 YFSETQ. The junction had 7 bases not matched to a gene; V was cut back by 2 bases and J by 7 bases.

The chain employs TRBV7-9 and TRBJ2-1, with no clear D. V was cut by 1 base and J by 8 bases, with 12 bases left in between. Germline V gene sequence: CDR1 SEHNR, CDR2 FQNEAQ (reference sequence). The CDR3 has 14 amino acids. CDR3 nucleotides: TGTGCCAGCAGCTTAGGGACGTTTGGCGATGAGCAGTTCTTC. Translating it yields CASSLGTFGDEQFF.

The V and J genes are TRBV9 and TRBJ2-1; a possible D gene is TRBD2 (5 bases). The CDR3 totals 14 residues. Germline CDR1 and CDR2: SGDLS and YYNGEE. Trimming left V 3 bases short and J 6 bases short, with 13 bases between. CDR3 in DNA: TGTGCCAGCAGCGCCGGGGTGGTGGTCAATGAGCAGTTCTTC. Translated: CASSAGVVVNEQFF. The full variable domain, with the rest looked up from reference TRBV9 and TRBJ2-1, is DSGVTQTPKHLITATGQRVTLRCSPRSGDLSVYWYQQSLDQGLQFLIQYYNGEERAKGNILERFSAQQFPDLHSELNLSSLELGDSALYFCASSAGVVVNEQFFGPGTRLTVL.

The chain couples TRBV5-6 to TRBJ2-3; 11 bases are a match to TRBD2. J lost 0 bases, V lost 5 bases, and 5 bases had no gene match. Germline V CDR1 and CDR2: SGHDT, YYEEEE. This CDR3 has 16 residues. The CDR3 loop reads CASRRTSGPSTDTQYF. CDR3 DNA: TGTGCCAGCAGACGGACTAGCGGGCCTAGCACAGATACGCAGTATTTT.

This chain connects TRBV7-2 to TRBJ1-2; no clear D. This CDR3 contains 14 residues. Trimming cost V 5 bases and J 3 bases, with 13 bases left between them. The germline V gene has CDR1 SGHTA and CDR2 FQGNSA. CDR3 DNA sequence: TGTGCCAGCAGCAGTCACGGGATGGACTATGGCTACACCTTC. Translation: CASSSHGMDYGYTF.

The rearrangement joins TRBV11-3 to TRBJ2-2; no definite D call. Germline V gene sequence: CDR1 SGHNT, CDR2 YENEEA. The CDR3 length is 16 residues. Trimming took off 3 bases at V and 5 bases at J, with 16 bases between the two ends. CDR3 loop: CASSFRQFGYTGELFF. Written as DNA, the CDR3 is TGTGCCAGCAGCTTTCGTCAGTTTGGGTATACCGGGGAGCTGTTTTTT.

This clone has only one observation. This sequence joins TRBV27 and TRBJ2-1; 7 nucleotides agree with TRBD2. The trim removed 5 bases at V and 0 bases at J, leaving 7 bases unmatched. The germline CDR1 and CDR2 sequences are MNHEY and SMNVEV (reference sequence). There are 16 residues in the CDR3. CDR3 sequence reads: CASSTRDYSSYNEQFF. The DNA of the CDR3 is TGTGCCAGCAGTACCCGGGACTACAGCTCCTACAATGAGCAGTTCTTC.

The chain carries TRBV10-3 and TRBJ2-7; D might be TRBD2 (6 bases). Germline lookup yields CDR1 ENHRY and CDR2 SYGVKD. V lost 6 bases to trimming and J lost 0 bases, with 15 bases between them. The CDR3 contains 15 residues. The CDR3 is CAISAGPKVSYEQYF. The CDR3, as DNA: TGTGCCATCAGCGCGGGACCGAAGGTCTCCTACGAGCAGTACTTC.

The J gene is TRBJ2-5, the V gene TRBV15; D is possibly TRBD1 or TRBD2 (5 bases each). CDR3 length: 15 residues. With 3 bases removed from V and 1 base from J, the gap between germline ends came to 12 bases. In germline, CDR1 is LNHNV, CDR2 YYDKDF (reference sequence). The CDR3 coding sequence is TGTGCCACCAGCAGGGGACGGGCCCCCCAAGAGACCCAGTACTTC. It encodes CATSRGRAPQETQYF.

The chain combines TRBV9 with TRBJ2-3, with 12 positions matching TRBD1. There are 18 residues in the CDR3. Germline V lookup: CDR1 SGDLS, CDR2 YYNGEE. Losses at the gene ends were 2 bases for V and 2 bases for J; bases not matched to a gene: 9. The CDR3: CASSVKGQGASVTDTQYF. CDR3 DNA: TGTGCCAGCAGCGTTAAGGGACAGGGGGCTTCCGTCACAGATACGCAGTATTTT. Based on the CDR3 plus reference TRBV9 and TRBJ2-3, the full variable domain is DSGVTQTPKHLITATGQRVTLRCSPRSGDLSVYWYQQSLDQGLQFLIQYYNGEERAKGNILERFSAQQFPDLHSELNLSSLELGDSALYFCASSVKGQGASVTDTQYFGPGTRLTVL.

The J gene is TRBJ2-5, the V gene TRBV7-9; D is possibly TRBD1 (5 bases). Germline loops: CDR1 SEHNR, CDR2 FQNEAQ (reference sequence). V was clipped by 4 bases and J by 3 bases, with 6 bases between them. The CDR3 has 12 residues. This chain's CDR3 is CASSSGKETQYF. CDR3 DNA: TGTGCCAGCAGCTCAGGGAAAGAGACCCAGTACTTC.

The rearrangement links TRBV30 to TRBJ1-3; the D gene is possibly TRBD1 (6 bases). The CDR3 totals 15 residues. From germline, CDR1 is GTSNPN and CDR2 SVGIG (reference sequence). V was shortened by 4 bases and J by 9 bases, with 22 bases between the two germline ends. The chain's CDR3 is CAWTHRRGGGGTIYF. CDR3 sequence (DNA): TGTGCCTGGACCCATAGAAGAGGGGGTGGGGGCACCATATATTTT.